This TCR beta chain was sequenced in a study of cytomegalovirus exposure and HLA in healthy donors. The CDR3 contains 12 residues. Germline V gives CDR1 MNHNS, CDR2 SASEGT. The germline V and J ends were trimmed by 8 bases and 1 base, with 8 bases remaining between them. Primers for the PCR totalled 60 Vbeta and 13 Jbeta. The protocol was immunoSEQ multiplex PCR, while the TCRdb copy is restricted to in-frame clones and leaves out a portion. Among under 200,000 clones listed, around 80% were seen once. Material for sequencing was PBMCs. This clonotype was sampled from a woman under 40 in good health and CMV-seropositive. V gene TRBV6-1 combines with J gene TRBJ1-2, with D possibly matching TRBD1 (5 bases). The chain's CDR3 is CASGGINYGYTF. The DNA for the CDR3 is TGTGCCAGCGGGGGGATTAACTATGGCTACACCTTC.